One and the same sample provided the 16 T cell receptor beta chains below, sequenced in a study of cytomegalovirus exposure and HLA in healthy donors. PCR involved 60 Vbeta and 13 Jbeta primers. Sequencing used immunoSEQ multiplex PCR; TCRdb keeps in-frame clones, though not all of them. The repertoire has approximately 160,000 clones, roughly 70% of them found once; the top ten carry approximately 2.8%. The sample consisted of PBMCs. These receptors were obtained from a woman in her thirties or forties in good health and CMV-seropositive.

This clone occurred a few times. This chain uses TRBV7-2 with TRBJ2-2; weak D call: TRBD1 (5 bases). V was cut by 4 bases and J by 0 bases, with 12 bases left in between. The germline V gene has CDR1 SGHTA and CDR2 FQGNSA. The CDR3 contains 16 residues. DNA of the CDR3: TGTGCCAGCAGCTCTGGGGCGGTGGCGAACACCGGGGAGCTGTTTTTT. Its protein product is CASSSGAVANTGELFF.

CDR3 coding DNA: TGTGCCAGCCTCGACAGGGGAAACACCGGGGAGCTGTTTTTT. This sequence encodes CASLDRGNTGELFF. V usage is TRBV10-3 and J usage is TRBJ2-2, with 8 nucleotides matching TRBD1. This CDR3 region has 14 residues. Germline V CDR1 and CDR2: ENHRY, SYGVKD. The ends lost 10 bases at V and 2 bases at J; junction bases unmatched: 6.

This clone is a singleton in its sample. The chain links TRBV27 to TRBJ2-2; weak D call: TRBD1 (6 bases). Trimming removed 9 bases from V and 1 base from J, with 12 bases in between. The CDR3 is made up of 14 amino acids. The V gene's germline CDR1 is MNHEY and CDR2 SMNVEV (reference sequence). The CDR3 sequence is CARSDRKNTGELFF. The CDR3 DNA is TGTGCCAGGTCGGACAGAAAGAACACCGGGGAGCTGTTTTTT.

This clone appeared many times. J is TRBJ2-7 and V is TRBV4-3; 8 bases match TRBD2. Germline V gene sequence: CDR1 LGHNA, CDR2 YSLEER. Germline trimming cut 7 bases from V and 0 bases from J; bases unmatched to any gene: 5. The CDR3 has 14 amino acids. The CDR3 DNA is TGCGCCAGCAAGATCGGGAGGGCCTCCTACGAGCAGTACTTC. Translation: CASKIGRASYEQYF.

This sequence joins TRBV6-5 and TRBJ1-1; D unresolved. Germline V gene lookup returns CDR1 MNHEY and CDR2 SVGAGI. CDR3 length equals 14 residues. Trimming cost V 2 bases and J 0 bases, with 7 bases left between them. CDR3 DNA sequence: TGTGCCAGCAGTTACCGGGTTATGAACACTGAAGCTTTCTTT. It encodes CASSYRVMNTEAFF.

The chain couples TRBV27 to TRBJ2-2, with D possibly TRBD1 on 6 matching bases. The ends were cut back, 4 bases at V and 0 bases at J, with 18 bases in the middle. This CDR3 contains 18 residues. CDR1 and CDR2 from the germline V gene are MNHEY and SMNVEV (reference sequence). The CDR3 is CASSSSRGGLANTGELFF. The DNA for the CDR3 is TGTGCCAGCAGTTCCTCCAGGGGCGGACTCGCGAACACCGGGGAGCTGTTTTTT.

This clone was seen more than once but under ten times. The V call is TRBV29-1, the J call TRBJ2-7, with 9 nucleotides matching TRBD1. Trimming at V came to 7 bases and at J to 6 bases, leaving 7 bases not matched to a gene. Germline CDR1 is SQVTM and CDR2 is ANQGSEA. There are 12 residues in the CDR3. CDR3 sequence reads: CSATGGMCEQYF. The DNA of the CDR3 is TGCAGCGCGACAGGGGGTATGTGCGAGCAGTACTTC.

V and J are TRBV10-3 and TRBJ2-7, with 11 bases aligning to TRBD1. The CDR3 length is 14 residues. The J segment lost 3 bases and the V segment lost 6 bases, leaving 4 bases of the junction unmatched. The V gene's germline CDR1 is ENHRY and CDR2 SYGVKD. Written as DNA, the CDR3 is TGTGCCATCAGAGACGGGACAGGGGGCTACGAGCAGTACTTC. Translation: CAIRDGTGGYEQYF.

This chain uses TRBV9 with TRBJ2-7; the match to TRBD2 covers 8 bases. The J segment lost 4 bases and the V segment lost 0 bases, leaving 6 bases of the junction unmatched. The CDR3 has 15 amino acids. Germline V gives CDR1 SGDLS, CDR2 YYNGEE. CDR3 region: CASSVEAGGRYEQYF. The CDR3 DNA reads TGTGCCAGCAGCGTAGAGGCGGGGGGCCGGTACGAGCAGTACTTC.

The chain combines TRBV10-1 with TRBJ2-7; 8 positions agree with TRBD1. The CDR3 contains 14 residues. Germline lookup yields CDR1 WNHNN and CDR2 SYGVQD (reference sequence). V shed 6 bases and J 4 bases; nucleotides not matched to a gene: 8. This CDR3 is CASRPGTGAYEQYF. The CDR3 bases are TGCGCCAGCAGGCCCGGGACAGGCGCTTACGAGCAGTACTTC.

With regard to this clone: Relative to the germline gene, one junction end is altered; a read error may explain this. The chain links TRBV7-7 to TRBJ2-2; 9 positions agree with TRBD2. From germline, CDR1 is SSHAT and CDR2 FNYEAQ (reference sequence). The CDR3 totals 20 residues. The CDR3 DNA sequence: TGTGCTAGCAGCTTAGTAATATTAGCGGGAGACTATGCGAACACCGGGGAGCTGTTTTTT. Translation: CASSLVILAGDYANTGELFF. Together with reference TRBV7-7 and TRBJ2-2, the CDR3 gives the full variable domain: GAGVSQSPRYKVTKRGQDVTLRCDPISSHATLYWYQQALGQGPEFLTYFNYEAQPDKSGLPSDRFSAERPEGSISTLTIQRTEQRDSAMYRCASSLVILAGDYANTGELFFGEGSRLTVL.

CDR3 sequence: CASSLGQGSSYTF. CDR3 coding DNA: TGTGCCAGCAGCTTAGGACAGGGGAGTAGCTACACCTTC. The V and J genes are TRBV7-9 and TRBJ1-2; the match to TRBD1 covers 8 bases. CDR1 is SEHNR and CDR2 is FQNEAQ in the germline V gene (reference sequence). The CDR3 runs 13 residues. Trimming at V came to 1 base and at J to 9 bases, leaving 4 bases not matched to a gene.

This clone has just a few counts. This chain links TRBV19 with TRBJ2-4, with 9 bases that match TRBD1. After removal of 4 bases from V and 8 bases from J, the junction contained 9 bases not matched to a gene. This CDR3 spans 15 amino acids. Germline CDR1 and CDR2: LNHDA and SQIVND (reference sequence). This CDR3 reads CASSRGQGGTDIQYF. The CDR3 nucleotides are TGTGCCAGTAGTAGGGGACAGGGTGGTACAGACATTCAGTACTTC.

The chain employs TRBV6-1 and TRBJ2-7; D remains unclear. CDR1 and CDR2 from the germline V gene are MNHNS and SASEGT. Trimming left V 3 bases short and J 4 bases short, with 7 bases between. The length of the CDR3 is 12 residues. Here the CDR3 reads CASSESRYEQYF. Here the CDR3 DNA reads TGTGCCAGCAGTGAGTCGCGGTACGAGCAGTACTTC.

V and J are TRBV7-8 and TRBJ2-5; tentatively, D is TRBD1 (6 bases). Near its end, the DNA agrees better with TRBJ2-7, so the J call may be wrong. This CDR3 is 16 amino acids long. Germline-derived CDR1 and CDR2 are SGHVS and FQNEAQ. This CDR3 is CASSVTRTVLSYEQYF. CDR3 DNA: TGTGCCAGCAGCGTGACCCGGACAGTGCTTTCCTACGAGCAGTACTTC.

V is TRBV2 and J is TRBJ1-4; 9 nucleotides line up with TRBD1. This CDR3 has 14 residues. Germline values: CDR1 SNHLY, CDR2 FYNNEI. Trimming removed 5 bases from V and 8 bases from J; junction bases left unmatched: 6. DNA for the CDR3: TGTGCCAGCAGTCGGGACAGGGATAACGAAAAACTGTTTTTT. This translates into CASSRDRDNEKLFF.